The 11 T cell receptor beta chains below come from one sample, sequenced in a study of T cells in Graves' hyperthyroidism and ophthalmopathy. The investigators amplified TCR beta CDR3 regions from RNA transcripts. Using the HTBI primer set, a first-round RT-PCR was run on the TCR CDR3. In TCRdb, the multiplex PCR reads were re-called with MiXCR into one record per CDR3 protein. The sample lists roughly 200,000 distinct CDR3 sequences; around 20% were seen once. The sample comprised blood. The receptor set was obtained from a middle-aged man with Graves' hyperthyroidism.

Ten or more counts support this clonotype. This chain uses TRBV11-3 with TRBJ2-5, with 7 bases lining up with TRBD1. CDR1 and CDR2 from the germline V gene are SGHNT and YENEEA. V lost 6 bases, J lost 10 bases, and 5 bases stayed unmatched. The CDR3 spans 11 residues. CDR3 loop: CASSSGGDQYF. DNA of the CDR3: TGTGCCAGCAGTTCAGGGGGAGACCAGTACTTC.

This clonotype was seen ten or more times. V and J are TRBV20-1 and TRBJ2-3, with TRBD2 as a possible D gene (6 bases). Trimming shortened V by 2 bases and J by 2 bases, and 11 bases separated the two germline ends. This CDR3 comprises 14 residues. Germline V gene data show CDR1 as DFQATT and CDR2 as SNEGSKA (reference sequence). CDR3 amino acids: CSARFRDSTDTQYF. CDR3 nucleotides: TGCAGTGCTAGATTCCGGGACTCCACAGATACGCAGTATTTT.

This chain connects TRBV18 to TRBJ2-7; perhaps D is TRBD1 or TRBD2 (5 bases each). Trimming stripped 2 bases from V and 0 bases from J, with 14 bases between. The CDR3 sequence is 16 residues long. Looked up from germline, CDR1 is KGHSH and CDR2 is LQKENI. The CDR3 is CASSPGASSTSYEQYF. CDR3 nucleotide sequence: TGTGCCAGCTCACCAGGGGCTAGCTCTACCTCCTACGAGCAGTACTTC.

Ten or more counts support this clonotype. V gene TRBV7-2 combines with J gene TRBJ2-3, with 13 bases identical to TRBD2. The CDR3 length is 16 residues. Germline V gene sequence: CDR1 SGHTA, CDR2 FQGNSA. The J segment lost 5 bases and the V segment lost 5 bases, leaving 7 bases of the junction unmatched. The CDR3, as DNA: TGTGCCAGCAGCGTATGGGGACTAGCGGGGAAAGATACGCAGTATTTT. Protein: CASSVWGLAGKDTQYF.

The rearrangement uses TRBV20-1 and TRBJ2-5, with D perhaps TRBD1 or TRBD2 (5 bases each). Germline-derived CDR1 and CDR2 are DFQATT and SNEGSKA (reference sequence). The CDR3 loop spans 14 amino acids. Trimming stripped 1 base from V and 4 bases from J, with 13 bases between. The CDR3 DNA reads TGCAGTGCTAGAGGAGGGGTTAGGGGAGAGACCCAGTACTTC. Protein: CSARGGVRGETQYF.

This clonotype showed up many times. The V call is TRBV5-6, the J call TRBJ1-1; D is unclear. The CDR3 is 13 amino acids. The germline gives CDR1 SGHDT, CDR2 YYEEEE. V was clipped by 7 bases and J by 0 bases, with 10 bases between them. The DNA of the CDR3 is TGTGCCAGCCACGAAGTCTTGAACACTGAAGCTTTCTTT. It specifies CASHEVLNTEAFF.

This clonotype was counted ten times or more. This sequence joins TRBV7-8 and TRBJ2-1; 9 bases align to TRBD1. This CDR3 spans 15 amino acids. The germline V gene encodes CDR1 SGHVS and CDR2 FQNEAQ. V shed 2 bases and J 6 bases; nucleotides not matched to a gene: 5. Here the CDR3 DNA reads TGTGCCAGCAGCTTACCGGGACAGGGATCCAATGAGCAGTTCTTC. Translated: CASSLPGQGSNEQFF.

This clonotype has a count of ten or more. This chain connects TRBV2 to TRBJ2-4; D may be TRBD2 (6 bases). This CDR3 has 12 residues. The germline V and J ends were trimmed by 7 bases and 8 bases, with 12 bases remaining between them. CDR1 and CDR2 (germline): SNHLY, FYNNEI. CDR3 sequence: CASKEGGYIQYF. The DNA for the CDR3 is TGTGCCAGCAAGGAGGGAGGATACATTCAGTACTTC.

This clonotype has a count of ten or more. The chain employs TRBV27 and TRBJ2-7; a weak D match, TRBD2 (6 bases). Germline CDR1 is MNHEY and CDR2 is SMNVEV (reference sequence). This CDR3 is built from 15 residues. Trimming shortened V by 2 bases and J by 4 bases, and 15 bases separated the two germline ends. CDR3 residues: CASSLQRGVFYEQYF. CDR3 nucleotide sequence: TGTGCCAGCAGTTTACAACGCGGGGTTTTTTACGAGCAGTACTTC.

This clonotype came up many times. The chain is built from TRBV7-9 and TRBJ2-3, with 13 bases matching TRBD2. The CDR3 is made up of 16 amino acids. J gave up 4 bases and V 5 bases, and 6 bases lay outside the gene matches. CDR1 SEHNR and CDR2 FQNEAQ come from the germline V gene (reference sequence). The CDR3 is CASSQLAGGPSDTQYF. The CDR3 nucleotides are TGTGCCAGCAGCCAACTAGCGGGGGGGCCCTCAGATACGCAGTATTTT. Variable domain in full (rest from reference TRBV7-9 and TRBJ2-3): DTGVSQNPRHKITKRGQNVTFRCDPISEHNRLYWYRQTLGQGPEFLTYFQNEAQLEKSRLLSDRFSAERPKGSFSTLEIQRTEQGDSAMYLCASSQLAGGPSDTQYFGPGTRLTVL.

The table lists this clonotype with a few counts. CDR3 sequence: CASSYGVGTGGGNTIYF. In nucleotides, the CDR3 is TGTGCCAGCAGTTACGGGGTAGGGACAGGCGGAGGAAACACCATATATTTT. V gene TRBV6-5 combines with J gene TRBJ1-3, with 8 bases that match TRBD1. J gave up 4 bases and V 2 bases, and 10 bases lay outside the gene matches. Germline V gene sequence: CDR1 MNHEY, CDR2 SVGAGI. The CDR3 is 17 amino acids.